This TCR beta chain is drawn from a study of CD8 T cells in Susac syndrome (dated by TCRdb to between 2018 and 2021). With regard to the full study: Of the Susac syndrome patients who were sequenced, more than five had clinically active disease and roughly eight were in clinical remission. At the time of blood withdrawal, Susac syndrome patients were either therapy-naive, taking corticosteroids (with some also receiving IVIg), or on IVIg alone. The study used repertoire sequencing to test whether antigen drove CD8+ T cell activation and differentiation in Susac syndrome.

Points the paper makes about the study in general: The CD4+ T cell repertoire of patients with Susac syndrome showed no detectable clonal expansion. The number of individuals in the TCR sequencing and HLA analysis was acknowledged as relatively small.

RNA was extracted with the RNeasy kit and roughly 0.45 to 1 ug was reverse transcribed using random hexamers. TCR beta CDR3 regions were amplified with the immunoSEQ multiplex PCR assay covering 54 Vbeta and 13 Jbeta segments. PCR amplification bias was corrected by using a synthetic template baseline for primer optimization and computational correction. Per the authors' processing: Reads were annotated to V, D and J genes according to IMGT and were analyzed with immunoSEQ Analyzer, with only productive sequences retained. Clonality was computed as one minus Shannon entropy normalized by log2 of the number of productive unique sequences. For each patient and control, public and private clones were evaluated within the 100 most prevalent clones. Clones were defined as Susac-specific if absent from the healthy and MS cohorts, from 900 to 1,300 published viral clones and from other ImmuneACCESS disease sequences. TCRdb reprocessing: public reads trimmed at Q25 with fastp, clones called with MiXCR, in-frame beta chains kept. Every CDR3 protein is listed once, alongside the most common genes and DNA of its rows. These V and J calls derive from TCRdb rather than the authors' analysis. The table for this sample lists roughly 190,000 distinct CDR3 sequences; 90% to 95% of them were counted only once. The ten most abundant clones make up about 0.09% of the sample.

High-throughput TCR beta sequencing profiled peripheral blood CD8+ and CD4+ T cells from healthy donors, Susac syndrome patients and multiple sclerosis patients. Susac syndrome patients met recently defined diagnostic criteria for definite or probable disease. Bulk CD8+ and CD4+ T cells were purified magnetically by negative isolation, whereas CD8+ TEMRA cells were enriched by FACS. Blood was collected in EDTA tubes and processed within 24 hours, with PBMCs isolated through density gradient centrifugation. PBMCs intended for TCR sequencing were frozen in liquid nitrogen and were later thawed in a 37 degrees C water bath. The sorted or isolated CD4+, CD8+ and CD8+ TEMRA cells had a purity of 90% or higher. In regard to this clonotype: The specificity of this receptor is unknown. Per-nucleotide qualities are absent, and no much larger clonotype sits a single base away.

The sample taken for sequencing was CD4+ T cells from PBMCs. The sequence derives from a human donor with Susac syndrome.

The DNA sequence reads TGTGCCAGCTCACCGTCGGCAGGATGGGGCTATGGCTACACCTTC. Translated, this is CASSPSAGWGYGYTF. The chain is encoded by TRBV18 joined to TRBJ1-2, with no confidently assigned D gene. From cysteine to phenylalanine, the CDR3 is 15 amino acids long. The retained sequence is limited to the CDR3, 45 bases, with the frame set at the first base. Cut back by 3 bases and 4 bases, the V and J ends lie 15 bases apart. The germline V gene supplies CDR1 KGHSH and CDR2 LQKENI.